One and the same sample provided the 5 T cell receptor beta chains below, sequenced in a study of T cell responses to AZD1222 COVID-19 vaccine. TCRdb keeps only in-frame clones here, not all; method: immunoSEQ multiplex PCR. This sample carries about 120,000 clones, about 90% of them seen once, and the ten largest clones take almost 5.5%. This sample comprised peripheral blood, obtained on day 0 of AZD1222 vaccination. The receptors derive from an adult in good health.

The chain has TRBV11-3 and TRBJ1-6; D unclear. CDR1 is SGHNT, CDR2 YENEEA, per germline. The V end lost 1 base, the J end lost 5 bases, and 18 bases lay between the germline ends. This CDR3 is 18 amino acids long. CDR3 in amino acids: CASSLVWLSLPDNSPLHF. The CDR3 nucleotides are TGTGCCAGCAGCTTAGTGTGGCTCTCACTCCCGGATAATTCACCCCTCCACTTT.

V is TRBV5-1 and J is TRBJ2-3; D gene ambiguous. CDR1 and CDR2 (germline): SGHRS, YFSETQ. The CDR3 spans 13 residues. Trimming stripped 0 bases from V and 5 bases from J, with 7 bases between. The CDR3: CASSLDYGDTQYF. In nucleotides, the CDR3 is TGCGCCAGCAGCTTGGACTACGGAGATACGCAGTATTTT.

The CDR3 region has the DNA TGTGCCAGTAGCCCTGGAGGGTCTGGAGAGACCCAGTACTTC. Translated: CASSPGGSGETQYF. The chain couples TRBV19 to TRBJ2-5, with a weak D call TRBD2 (6 bases). The CDR3 extends over 14 amino acids. V was cut by 6 bases and J by 4 bases, with 15 bases left in between. CDR1 is LNHDA and CDR2 is SQIVND in the germline V gene (reference sequence).

As concerns this clone: The same CDR3 arises from other DNA sequences in this sample as well. The V gene is TRBV25-1, the J gene TRBJ1-1; D may be TRBD1 (5 bases). V lost 7 bases to trimming and J lost 1 base, with 10 bases between them. This CDR3 has 13 amino acids. From germline, CDR1 is MGHDK and CDR2 SYGVNS. The CDR3 sequence: CASKRGGNTEAFF. The CDR3 DNA sequence: TGTGCCAGCAAAAGGGGCGGGAACACTGAAGCTTTCTTT.

This clone was counted between two and nine times. The genes are TRBV19 and TRBJ2-2; the match to TRBD2 covers 8 bases. Trimming cost V 5 bases and J 5 bases; bases outside gene matches: 4. The CDR3 runs 14 residues. The germline gives CDR1 LNHDA, CDR2 SQIVND (reference sequence). In nucleotides, the CDR3 is TGTGCCAGTAGTTCCCCGGGAGGGACCGGGGAGCTGTTTTTT. Its translation is CASSSPGGTGELFF. The whole variable domain, remainder taken from reference TRBV19 and TRBJ2-2, is DGGITQSPKYLFRKEGQNVTLSCEQNLNHDAMYWYRQDPGQGLRLIYYSQIVNDFQKGDIAEGYSVSREKKESFPLTVTSAQKNPTAFYLCASSSPGGTGELFFGEGSRLTVL.